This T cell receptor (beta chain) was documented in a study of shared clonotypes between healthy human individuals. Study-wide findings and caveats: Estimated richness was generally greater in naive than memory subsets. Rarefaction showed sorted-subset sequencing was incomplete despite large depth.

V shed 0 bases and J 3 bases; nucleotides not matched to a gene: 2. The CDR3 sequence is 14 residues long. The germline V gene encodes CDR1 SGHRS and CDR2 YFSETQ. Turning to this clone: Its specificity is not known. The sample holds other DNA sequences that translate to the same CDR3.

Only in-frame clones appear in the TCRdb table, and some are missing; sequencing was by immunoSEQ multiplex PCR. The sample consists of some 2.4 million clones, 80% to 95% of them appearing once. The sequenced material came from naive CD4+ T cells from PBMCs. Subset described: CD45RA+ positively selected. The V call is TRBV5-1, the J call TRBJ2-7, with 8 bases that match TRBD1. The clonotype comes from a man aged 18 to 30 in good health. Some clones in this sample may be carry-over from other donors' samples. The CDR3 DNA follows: TGCGCCAGCAGCTTGGCAGGACAGGGCTACGAGCAGTACTTC. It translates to CASSLAGQGYEQYF.